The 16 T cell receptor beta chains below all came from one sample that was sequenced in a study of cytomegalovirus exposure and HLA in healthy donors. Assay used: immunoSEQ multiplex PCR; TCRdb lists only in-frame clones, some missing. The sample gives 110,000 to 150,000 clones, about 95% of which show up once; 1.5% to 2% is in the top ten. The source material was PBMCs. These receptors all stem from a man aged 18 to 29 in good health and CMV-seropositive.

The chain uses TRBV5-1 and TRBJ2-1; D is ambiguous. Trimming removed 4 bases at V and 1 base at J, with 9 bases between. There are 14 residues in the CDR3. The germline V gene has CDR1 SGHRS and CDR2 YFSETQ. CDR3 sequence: CASSLPQSYNEQFF. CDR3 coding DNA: TGCGCCAGCAGCCTCCCACAGTCCTACAATGAGCAGTTCTTC.

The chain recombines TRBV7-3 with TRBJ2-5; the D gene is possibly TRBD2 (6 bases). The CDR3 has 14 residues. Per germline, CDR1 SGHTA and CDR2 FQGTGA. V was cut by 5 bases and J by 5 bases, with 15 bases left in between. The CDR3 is CASSADPGDETQYF. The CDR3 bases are TGTGCCAGCAGCGCGGATCCGGGAGATGAGACCCAGTACTTC.

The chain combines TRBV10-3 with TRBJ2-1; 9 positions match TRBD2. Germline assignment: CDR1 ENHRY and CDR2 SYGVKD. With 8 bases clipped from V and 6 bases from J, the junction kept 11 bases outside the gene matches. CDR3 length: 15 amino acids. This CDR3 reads CAIRTAGGPGNEQFF. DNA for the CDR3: TGTGCCATCCGTACGGCGGGAGGGCCGGGCAATGAGCAGTTCTTC.

CDR3 residues: CASSLGRLDAYEQYF. The CDR3 DNA reads as TGCGCCAGCAGCTTGGGTAGACTAGACGCCTACGAGCAGTACTTC. V and J are TRBV5-1 and TRBJ2-7; tentative D call: TRBD2 (6 bases). This CDR3 has 15 residues. Trimming left V 0 bases short and J 2 bases short, with 12 bases between. Germline assignment: CDR1 SGHRS and CDR2 YFSETQ.

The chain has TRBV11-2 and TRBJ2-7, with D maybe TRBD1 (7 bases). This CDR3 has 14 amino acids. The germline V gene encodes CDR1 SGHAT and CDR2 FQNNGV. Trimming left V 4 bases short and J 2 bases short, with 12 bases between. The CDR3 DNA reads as TGTGCCAGCAGCTCACCAGGGGGGACCTACGAGCAGTACTTC. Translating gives CASSSPGGTYEQYF.

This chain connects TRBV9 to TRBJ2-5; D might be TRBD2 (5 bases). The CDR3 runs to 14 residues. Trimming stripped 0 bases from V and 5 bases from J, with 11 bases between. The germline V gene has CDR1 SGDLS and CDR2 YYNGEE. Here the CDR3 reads CASSVGLSEETQYF. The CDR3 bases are TGTGCCAGCAGCGTAGGGCTTAGCGAGGAGACCCAGTACTTC.

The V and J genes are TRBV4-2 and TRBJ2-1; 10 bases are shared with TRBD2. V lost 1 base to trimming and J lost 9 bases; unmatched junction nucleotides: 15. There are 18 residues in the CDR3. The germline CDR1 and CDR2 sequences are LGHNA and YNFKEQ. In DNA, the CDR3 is TGTGCCAGCAGCCAAGTCGTGGGGGCTGCTAGCGGGAGTGGTGAGCAGTTCTTC. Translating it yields CASSQVVGAASGSGEQFF.

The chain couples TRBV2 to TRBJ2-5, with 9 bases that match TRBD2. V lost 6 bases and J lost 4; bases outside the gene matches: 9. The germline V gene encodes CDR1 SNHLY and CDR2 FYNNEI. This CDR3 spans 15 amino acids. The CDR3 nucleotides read TGTGCCAGCAGGAGACTAGCGGATCTACTAGAGACCCAGTACTTC. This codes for CASRRLADLLETQYF.

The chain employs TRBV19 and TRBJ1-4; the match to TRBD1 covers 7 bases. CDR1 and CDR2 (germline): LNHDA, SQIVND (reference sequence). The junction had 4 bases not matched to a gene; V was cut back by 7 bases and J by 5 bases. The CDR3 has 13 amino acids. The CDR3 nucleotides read TGTGCCAGTATTGGGACAGCAAATGAAAAACTGTTTTTT. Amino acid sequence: CASIGTANEKLFF.

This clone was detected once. The CDR3 sequence is CASSYSLALQFPLHF. CDR3 coding DNA: TGTGCCAGCAGTTACTCGTTGGCACTACAATTCCCCCTCCACTTT. The genes are TRBV6-5 and TRBJ1-6; no clear D gene. The V end was cut by 0 bases, the J end by 13 bases, with 16 bases between. The CDR3 has 15 amino acids. Germline V gene data show CDR1 as MNHEY and CDR2 as SVGAGI.

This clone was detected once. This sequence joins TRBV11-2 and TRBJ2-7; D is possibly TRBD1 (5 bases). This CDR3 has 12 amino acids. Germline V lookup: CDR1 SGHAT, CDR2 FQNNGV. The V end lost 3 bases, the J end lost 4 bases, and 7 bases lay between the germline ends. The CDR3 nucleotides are TGTGCCAGCAGCTTCCAGGGATACGAGCAGTACTTC. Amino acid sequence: CASSFQGYEQYF.

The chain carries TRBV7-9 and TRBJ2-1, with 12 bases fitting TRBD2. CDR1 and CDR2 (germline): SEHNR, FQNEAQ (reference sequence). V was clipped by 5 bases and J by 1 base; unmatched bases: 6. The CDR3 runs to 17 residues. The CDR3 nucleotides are TGTGCCAGCAGCGCCCGGACTAGCGGGGCATCCTACAATGAGCAGTTCTTC. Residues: CASSARTSGASYNEQFF.

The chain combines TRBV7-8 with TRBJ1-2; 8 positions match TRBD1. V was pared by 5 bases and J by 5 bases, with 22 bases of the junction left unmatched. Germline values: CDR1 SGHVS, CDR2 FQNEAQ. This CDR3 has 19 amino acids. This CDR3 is CASSRTTAGTGSLRYGYTF. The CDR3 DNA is TGTGCCAGCAGCCGAACCACCGCCGGGACAGGTTCCCTTAGGTATGGCTACACCTTC. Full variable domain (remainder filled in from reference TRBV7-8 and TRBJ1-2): GAGVSQSPRYKVAKRGQDVALRCDPISGHVSLFWYQQALGQGPEFLTYFQNEAQLDKSGLPSDRFFAERPEGSVSTLKIQRTQQEDSAVYLCASSRTTAGTGSLRYGYTFGSGTRLTVV.

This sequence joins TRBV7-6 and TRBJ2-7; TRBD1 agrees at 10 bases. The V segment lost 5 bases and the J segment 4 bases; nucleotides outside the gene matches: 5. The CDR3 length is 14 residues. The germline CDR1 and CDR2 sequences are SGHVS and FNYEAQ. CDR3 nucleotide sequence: TGTGCCAGCAGCCACGGGACAGGGGAGTACGAGCAGTACTTC. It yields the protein CASSHGTGEYEQYF.

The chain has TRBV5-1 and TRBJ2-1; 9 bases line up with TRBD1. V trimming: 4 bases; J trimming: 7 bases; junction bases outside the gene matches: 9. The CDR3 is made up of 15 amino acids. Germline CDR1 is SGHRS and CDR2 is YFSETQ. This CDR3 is CASSRRTGAGNEQFF. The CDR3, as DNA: TGCGCCAGCAGCCGTCGGACAGGGGCAGGGAATGAGCAGTTCTTC.

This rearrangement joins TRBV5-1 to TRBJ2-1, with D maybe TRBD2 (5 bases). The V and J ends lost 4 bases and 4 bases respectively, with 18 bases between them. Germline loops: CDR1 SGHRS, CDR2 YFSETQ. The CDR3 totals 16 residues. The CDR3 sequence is CASSPSGRTVYNEQFF. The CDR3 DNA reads TGCGCCAGCAGCCCGTCAGGCCGGACTGTTTACAATGAGCAGTTCTTC. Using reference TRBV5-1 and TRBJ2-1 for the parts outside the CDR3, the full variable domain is KAGVTQTPRYLIKTRGQQVTLSCSPISGHRSVSWYQQTPGQGLQFLFEYFSETQRNKGNFPGRFSGRQFSNSRSEMNVSTLELGDSALYLCASSPSGRTVYNEQFFGPGTRLTVL.